One sample yielded the 27 T cell receptor beta chains listed below, sequenced in a study of identical twins. TCRdb fed the 5' RACE reads into MiXCR, producing one record per CDR3 protein. The sample contains around 1.7 million distinct CDR3 sequences, about 32% of which appear only once. Source material: cord blood. Receptors originate from a newborn girl in good health.

This clonotype was detected ten times or more. CDR3 loop: CASSQEALAGGDEQFF. CDR3 DNA: TGTGCCAGCAGCCAAGAAGCCCTTGCGGGTGGAGATGAGCAGTTCTTC. The genes are TRBV4-2 and TRBJ2-1; a possible D gene is TRBD2 (5 bases). Trimming shortened V by 0 bases and J by 8 bases, and 17 bases separated the two germline ends. The CDR3 is made up of 16 amino acids. Germline V gene lookup returns CDR1 LGHNA and CDR2 YNFKEQ.

CDR3 bases: TGCGCCAGCAGCTTGCAAATAGGGCTGGGAACAGATACGCAGTATTTT. Its protein is CASSLQIGLGTDTQYF. The chain has TRBV5-1 and TRBJ2-3; D is ambiguous. Germline V CDR1 and CDR2: SGHRS, YFSETQ. V dropped 1 base and J dropped 3 bases, with 15 bases sitting between them. This CDR3 is 16 amino acids long.

The chain carries TRBV20-1 and TRBJ1-2; D is uncertain. The CDR3 is 12 residues long. V was trimmed by 7 bases and J by 6 bases, leaving 15 bases between them. CDR1 DFQATT and CDR2 SNEGSKA come from the germline V gene (reference sequence). CDR3 coding DNA: TGCAGTGGTGTTGGCGGAATGGATGGCTACACCTTC. It codes for CSGVGGMDGYTF.

This sequence joins TRBV20-1 and TRBJ2-3; the match to TRBD2 covers 8 bases. CDR1 is DFQATT and CDR2 is SNEGSKA in the germline V gene (reference sequence). Losses at the gene ends were 4 bases for V and 4 bases for J; bases not matched to a gene: 10. This CDR3 has 15 residues. CDR3 coding DNA: TGCAGTGCTATAGGGCCCTTAGCGGGGCCAGATACGCAGTATTTT. Translating it yields CSAIGPLAGPDTQYF.

This clonotype was seen repeatedly, ten times or more. V usage is TRBV9 and J usage is TRBJ2-7; D is unclear. V lost 2 bases and J 5 bases, leaving 2 bases between the germline ends. This CDR3 has 10 residues. Germline V gene lookup returns CDR1 SGDLS and CDR2 YYNGEE. The CDR3 DNA follows: TGTGCCAGCAGCGTGGACGAGCAGTACTTC. Protein sequence: CASSVDEQYF.

This clonotype was picked up a small number of times. This chain joins TRBV3-1 and TRBJ1-6; 10 nucleotides match TRBD1. The CDR3 loop spans 15 amino acids. Trimming cost V 4 bases and J 9 bases; bases outside gene matches: 6. Germline lookup yields CDR1 LGHDT and CDR2 YNNKEL (reference sequence). CDR3 loop: CASSPNDRGLSPLHF. CDR3 nucleotides: TGTGCCAGCAGCCCTAACGACAGGGGGCTTTCACCCCTCCACTTT. Filled out from reference TRBV3-1 and TRBJ1-6, the complete variable domain reads DTAVSQTPKYLVTQMGNDKSIKCEQNLGHDTMYWYKQDSKKFLKIMFSYNNKELIINETVPNRFSPKSPDKAHLNLHINSLELGDSAVYFCASSPNDRGLSPLHFGNGTRLTVT.

CDR3 in amino acids: CSAAATGGSWEQYF. CDR3 DNA sequence: TGCAGTGCTGCCGCCACAGGGGGGAGTTGGGAGCAGTACTTC. The chain employs TRBV20-1 and TRBJ2-5; TRBD1 matches at 8 bases. Germline values: CDR1 DFQATT, CDR2 SNEGSKA (reference sequence). Trimming at V came to 5 bases and at J to 11 bases, leaving 16 bases not matched to a gene. The CDR3 has 14 residues.

This clonotype was seen only a few times. The gene calls are TRBV6-5 and TRBJ2-7; 11 bases are a match to TRBD2. After removal of 8 bases from V and 3 bases from J, the junction contained 9 bases not matched to a gene. In germline, CDR1 is MNHEY, CDR2 SVGAGI. The CDR3 is 15 amino acids. CDR3 bases: TGTGCCAGCTTCCCCGCCGGGACTAGCGGCTACGAGCAGTACTTC. Protein product: CASFPAGTSGYEQYF.

This clonotype has a handful of counts. This sequence joins TRBV20-1 and TRBJ1-1, with D possibly matching TRBD1 (5 bases). The germline gives CDR1 DFQATT, CDR2 SNEGSKA (reference sequence). The CDR3 totals 13 residues. Trimming removed 6 bases at V and 11 bases at J, with 22 bases between. The CDR3 loop is CSALTGGSEQAFF. For the CDR3, the DNA is TGCAGTGCCCTAACGGGGGGGTCGGAACAGGCTTTCTTT.

This clonotype was seen at least ten times. CDR3 amino acids: CASSAAGFSYEQYF. In DNA, the CDR3 is TGCGCCAGCAGTGCTGCAGGGTTCTCCTACGAGCAGTACTTC. V usage is TRBV10-1 and J usage is TRBJ2-7, with D possibly matching TRBD1 (5 bases). CDR1 WNHNN and CDR2 SYGVQD come from the germline V gene (reference sequence). Trimming removed 4 bases from V and 0 bases from J, with 10 bases in between. This CDR3 contains 14 residues.

The chain carries TRBV20-1 and TRBJ2-5, with 9 bases aligning to TRBD2. Germline V lookup: CDR1 DFQATT, CDR2 SNEGSKA (reference sequence). The V and J ends lost 6 bases and 5 bases, in that order; junction bases with no gene match: 10. This CDR3 contains 14 residues. CDR3 bases: TGCAGTGCCAAACTAGCGGGCCTGAGGGAGACCCAGTACTTC. Translated: CSAKLAGLRETQYF.

In this sample, this clonotype turned up a few times. J is TRBJ2-1 and V is TRBV12-3 or TRBV12-4, with D possibly TRBD2 on 7 matching bases. The end of the DNA fits TRBJ2-7 better, so the J call may be wrong. The CDR3 is 16 residues long. The CDR3 DNA reads TGTGCCAGCAGTATGGGGGGGGCAAGCTCCTACAATGAGCAGTACTTC. Translation: CASSMGGASSYNEQYF.

This clonotype was picked up a small number of times. The V gene is TRBV7-9, the J gene TRBJ2-7; 8 bases map to TRBD1. Germline CDR1 SEHNR, CDR2 FQNEAQ (reference sequence). The CDR3 is made up of 15 amino acids. With V trimmed by 5 bases and J by 2 bases, 8 bases remained unmatched. The CDR3 loop is CASSGTGGLTYEQYF. CDR3 DNA sequence: TGTGCCAGCAGCGGTACAGGGGGTTTAACCTACGAGCAGTACTTC. Complete variable domain (other parts from reference TRBV7-9 and TRBJ2-7): DTGVSQNPRHKITKRGQNVTFRCDPISEHNRLYWYRQTLGQGPEFLTYFQNEAQLEKSRLLSDRFSAERPKGSFSTLEIQRTEQGDSAMYLCASSGTGGLTYEQYFGPGTRLTVT.

The chain employs TRBV7-2 and TRBJ2-7, with 10 nucleotides matching TRBD2. Germline CDR1 and CDR2: SGHTA and FQGNSA. The CDR3 spans 17 residues. Trimming cost V 0 bases and J 5 bases; bases outside gene matches: 10. The CDR3 loop is CASSLAFLAGAVNEQYF. CDR3 bases: TGTGCCAGCAGCTTAGCCTTTCTAGCGGGAGCAGTCAACGAGCAGTACTTC.

Only one count was recorded for this clonotype. CDR3 sequence reads: CRSGPAKNIQYF. CDR3 coding DNA: TGCAGGTCGGGGCCAGCCAAAAACATTCAGTACTTC. J is TRBJ2-4 and V is TRBV20-1; D possibly matches TRBD1 or TRBD2 (5 bases each). Germline loops: CDR1 DFQATT, CDR2 SNEGSKA (reference sequence). The CDR3 sequence is 12 residues long.

Comments on this clonotype: A single base separates this from a much larger clone, so it may be a read error. The chain uses TRBV5-1 and TRBJ2-7, with D perhaps assigned TRBD1 or TRBD2 (5 bases each). The CDR3 is 14 amino acids. Trimming shortened V by 3 bases and J by 7 bases, and 17 bases separated the two germline ends. CDR1 and CDR2 from the germline V gene are SGHRS and YFSETQ. The CDR3 DNA reads TGCGCCAGCAGCTCGGTGGGGGAGCGGAATGAGCAGTACTTC. It codes for CASSSVGERNEQYF. The full variable domain, its missing parts supplied by reference TRBV5-1 and TRBJ2-7, is KAGVTQTPRYLIKTRGQQVTLSCSPISGHRSVSWYQQTPGQGLQFLFEYFSETQRNKGNFPGRFSGRQFSNSRSEMNVSTLELGDSALYLCASSSVGERNEQYFGPGTRLTVT.

In this sample, this clonotype turned up a few times. This sequence joins TRBV2 and TRBJ2-1; the match to TRBD2 covers 10 bases. The J call is in doubt because the DNA end fits TRBJ2-7 better. The CDR3 has 13 residues. Germline V lookup: CDR1 SNHLY, CDR2 FYNNEI. CDR3 coding DNA: TGTGCCAGGACTAGCGGGTCCTACAATGAGCAGTACTTC. This codes for CARTSGSYNEQYF.

The J gene is TRBJ2-1, the V gene TRBV7-9, with TRBD2 identical over 7 bases. The CDR3 consists of 20 residues. The V gene's germline CDR1 is SEHNR and CDR2 FQNEAQ (reference sequence). The junction had 25 bases not matched to a gene; V was cut back by 8 bases and J by 3 bases. The CDR3 bases are TGTGCCAGCGGCGGAAAGGCAGAAGCCCGGGGAGGGTTGTTCTACAATGAGCAGTTCTTC. It yields the protein CASGGKAEARGGLFYNEQFF.

This clonotype has a handful of counts. This rearrangement joins TRBV20-1 to TRBJ1-2; unclear D gene. Germline values: CDR1 DFQATT, CDR2 SNEGSKA (reference sequence). The CDR3 consists of 13 residues. The germline V and J ends were trimmed by 3 bases and 0 bases, with 8 bases remaining between them. The CDR3 spells CSARKQSNYGYTF. CDR3 nucleotide sequence: TGCAGTGCTAGGAAACAGTCTAACTATGGCTACACCTTC.

This clonotype came up a few times. The chain is built from TRBV20-1 and TRBJ2-5; D remains unclear. Trimming removed 1 base at V and 1 base at J, with 10 bases between. This CDR3 contains 14 residues. CDR1 DFQATT and CDR2 SNEGSKA come from the germline V gene (reference sequence). CDR3 loop: CSARAQALQETQYF. Here the CDR3 DNA reads TGCAGTGCTAGAGCCCAGGCTCTCCAAGAGACCCAGTACTTC.

This clonotype was seen a handful of times. The chain is built from TRBV5-1 and TRBJ1-2; no reliable D call. The CDR3 totals 13 residues. V was pared by 0 bases and J by 5 bases, with 8 bases between. The germline V gene encodes CDR1 SGHRS and CDR2 YFSETQ. Here the CDR3 reads CASSLAETYGYTF. The CDR3 nucleotides are TGCGCCAGCAGCTTGGCCGAGACGTATGGCTACACCTTC.

Only a few counts were recorded for this clonotype. J is TRBJ2-4 and V is TRBV12-3 or TRBV12-4; D possibly corresponds to TRBD1 (5 bases). Trimming stripped 5 bases from V and 9 bases from J, with 14 bases between. CDR3 size: 13 residues. The DNA for the CDR3 is TGTGCCAGCAGTCGCTCGACAGTGAGCATTCAGTACTTC. Translating gives CASSRSTVSIQYF.

V usage is TRBV6-1 and J usage is TRBJ1-1, with a weak D call TRBD1 (6 bases). Germline CDR1 and CDR2: MNHNS and SASEGT. Trimming cost V 4 bases and J 7 bases, with 19 bases left between them. The CDR3 spans 15 residues. The CDR3 nucleotides are TGTGCCAGCAGTGCCCCCGAAGGGGGTACGATTGAAGCTTTCTTT. This translates into CASSAPEGGTIEAFF.

V usage is TRBV11-2 and J usage is TRBJ1-6; D may be TRBD1 (5 bases). V shed 5 bases and J shed 2 bases, with 22 bases lying between them. Per the germline V gene, CDR1 is SGHAT and CDR2 is FQNNGV. This CDR3 comprises 19 residues. The CDR3 nucleotides are TGTGCCAGCAGCCCCCAATTCCACATGGGGCAGCCCTATAATTCACCCCTCCACTTT. Its translation is CASSPQFHMGQPYNSPLHF.

The CDR3 region is CASSYSSGAQSDEQYF. Written as DNA, the CDR3 is TGTGCCAGCAGTTACTCGTCGGGAGCGCAGAGTGACGAGCAGTACTTC. This chain uses TRBV6-5 with TRBJ2-7; D is possibly TRBD2 (6 bases). The V end was cut by 0 bases, the J end by 5 bases, with 17 bases between. Germline CDR1 reads MNHEY; CDR2 reads SVGAGI. The CDR3 consists of 16 residues.

The chain links TRBV6-1 to TRBJ1-2, with a weak D call TRBD1 (5 bases). The CDR3 covers 13 residues. Trimming removed 8 bases at V and 9 bases at J, with 19 bases between. In germline, CDR1 is MNHNS, CDR2 SASEGT. This CDR3 is CASQKDKLTSYTF. CDR3 DNA: TGTGCCAGCCAAAAGGACAAGCTAACGAGCTACACCTTC.

This clonotype has at least ten counts. The chain is built from TRBV21-1 and TRBJ1-4; the table's D call of TRBD1 was not tested on the DNA. TRBV21-1 is termed a pseudogene. This CDR3 contains 14 residues. CDR3 nucleotide sequence: TGTGCCAGCAGCGCGACAGGGGCTAATGAAAAACTGTTTTTT. This translates into CASSATGANEKLFF.